These 19 T cell receptor beta chains came from one sample sequenced in a study of PD-L1 blockade in urothelial cancer. Clones were read by immunoSEQ multiplex PCR, and TCRdb kept only the in-frame ones, dropping some. The data hold around 100,000 clones, with approximately 86% observed a single time. This specimen consisted of PBMCs, obtained around atezolizumab (anti-PD-L1) treatment. The receptors stem from a man over 45 with urothelial cancer.

The chain employs TRBV30 and TRBJ1-2; D is possibly TRBD1 (6 bases). Trimming removed 2 bases from V and 8 bases from J, with 18 bases in between. Germline CDR1 is GTSNPN and CDR2 is SVGIG (reference sequence). The CDR3 length is 14 residues. CDR3: CAWSPRGRGDGYTF. In nucleotides, the CDR3 is TGTGCCTGGAGTCCGAGGGGGAGGGGCGACGGCTACACCTTC.

This clone has a handful of counts. The rearrangement uses TRBV10-3 and TRBJ1-4; D unresolved. Trimming removed 4 bases from V and 2 bases from J, with 5 bases in between. Germline CDR1 reads ENHRY; CDR2 reads SYGVKD. CDR3 length: 13 residues. The CDR3: CAISGGTNEKLFF. The CDR3 DNA is TGTGCCATCAGTGGCGGTACTAATGAAAAACTGTTTTTT.

The chain carries TRBV14 and TRBJ2-7, with TRBD1 matching over 9 bases. The V gene end was trimmed by 4 bases and the J gene end by 4 bases; junction bases not matched to a gene: 5. Germline CDR1 and CDR2: SGHDN and FVKESK. This CDR3 comprises 14 residues. The CDR3 region is CASSRTGQGYEQYF. CDR3 nucleotides: TGTGCCAGCAGCCGAACTGGACAGGGGTACGAGCAGTACTTC. Looking up the rest from reference TRBV14 and TRBJ2-7 gives the full variable domain: EAGVTQFPSHSVIEKGQTVTLRCDPISGHDNLYWYRRVMGKEIKFLLHFVKESKQDESGMPNNRFLAERTGGTYSTLKVQPAELEDSGVYFCASSRTGQGYEQYFGPGTRLTVT.

The CDR3 DNA reads as TGTGCCAGCAGTTACGGAACGACAGGGGGAACTGGCTACACCTTC. Translated: CASSYGTTGGTGYTF. The chain carries TRBV6-5 and TRBJ1-2; 9 bases line up with TRBD1. Per the germline V gene, CDR1 is MNHEY and CDR2 is SVGAGI. V dropped 2 bases and J dropped 7; count of bases not matched to a gene: 8. The CDR3 contains 15 residues.

The V gene is TRBV5-1, the J gene TRBJ2-5; 13 bases are a match to TRBD2. There are 16 residues in the CDR3. Germline V CDR1 and CDR2: SGHRS, YFSETQ. With V trimmed by 1 base and J by 2 bases, 2 bases remained unmatched. In DNA form, the CDR3 reads TGCGCCAGCAGCTTGCTACTAGCGGGAGGGCAAGAGACCCAGTACTTC. It translates to CASSLLLAGGQETQYF.

The CDR3 is CAISPDSYQPQHF. The CDR3 DNA is TGTGCCATCAGCCCGGACAGTTATCAGCCCCAGCATTTT. This sequence joins TRBV10-3 and TRBJ1-5; maybe TRBD1 (6 bases). Trimming stripped 6 bases from V and 5 bases from J, with 11 bases between. Germline values: CDR1 ENHRY, CDR2 SYGVKD. The CDR3 length is 13 residues.

This clone was detected only a few times. V gene TRBV14 combines with J gene TRBJ2-3; tentative D call: TRBD1 (6 bases). V lost 1 base and J 4 bases, leaving 12 bases between the germline ends. Germline CDR1 is SGHDN and CDR2 is FVKESK. This CDR3 spans 15 amino acids. DNA of the CDR3: TGTGCCAGCAGCCAAGTAGTGGGGGCTGCAGATACGCAGTATTTT. Translation: CASSQVVGAADTQYF.

The chain employs TRBV27 and TRBJ2-2; possible D gene TRBD1, 6 bases. CDR1 and CDR2 (germline): MNHEY, SMNVEV (reference sequence). The V end lost 10 bases, the J end lost 3 bases, and 27 bases lay between the germline ends. The CDR3 has 18 residues. DNA of the CDR3: TGTGCCACCGCGAAGGGAGTTTGGGGGCTCGGTGACACCGGGGAGCTGTTTTTT. Residues: CATAKGVWGLGDTGELFF.

The chain couples TRBV6-1 to TRBJ2-7; 9 bases agree with TRBD2. Germline CDR1 MNHNS, CDR2 SASEGT. The CDR3 loop spans 13 amino acids. With 7 bases clipped from V and 5 bases from J, the junction kept 6 bases outside the gene matches. CDR3: CASTGLAFHEQYF. CDR3 sequence (DNA): TGTGCCAGCACGGGACTAGCTTTCCACGAGCAGTACTTC.

The chain recombines TRBV5-1 with TRBJ2-1, with D uncertain. CDR1 SGHRS and CDR2 YFSETQ come from the germline V gene. The CDR3 covers 14 residues. Trimming took off 6 bases at V and 0 bases at J, with 10 bases between the two ends. This CDR3 is CASKALSSYNEQFF. Here the CDR3 DNA reads TGCGCCAGCAAAGCACTTAGCTCCTACAATGAGCAGTTCTTC.

This rearrangement joins TRBV28 to TRBJ2-6, with D possibly TRBD2 on 6 matching bases. The V end was cut by 7 bases, the J end by 2 bases, with 12 bases between. There are 15 residues in the CDR3. The germline gives CDR1 MDHEN, CDR2 SYDVKM. This CDR3 reads CASTYPGAGANVLTF. The CDR3 coding sequence is TGTGCCAGCACCTATCCGGGGGCTGGGGCCAACGTCCTGACTTTC.

The chain is built from TRBV19 and TRBJ2-1; D gene ambiguous. V dropped 6 bases and J dropped 0 bases, with 15 bases sitting between them. Germline lookup yields CDR1 LNHDA and CDR2 SQIVND (reference sequence). This CDR3 is built from 16 residues. CDR3 nucleotides: TGTGCCAGTAGCTCCACCAGGCTTAGCTCCTACAATGAGCAGTTCTTC. This translates into CASSSTRLSSYNEQFF.

V usage is TRBV21-1 and J usage is TRBJ2-2; TRBD2, the D gene given by the table, was not confirmed from the DNA. TRBV21-1 is labeled a pseudogene. The CDR3 runs 18 residues. The CDR3 nucleotides read TGTGCCAGCAGCCCTCGAGGACTAGCGGGATGGTTGACCGGGGAGCTGTTTTTT. Translated, it gives CASSPRGLAGWLTGELFF.

The chain joins TRBV19 to TRBJ1-1; D is ambiguous. Between the trimmed V and J ends, which lost 5 bases and 4 bases, there was a span of 11 bases. The CDR3 runs 13 residues. The germline gives CDR1 LNHDA, CDR2 SQIVND (reference sequence). The CDR3 protein is CASSEHISTEAFF. CDR3 bases: TGTGCCAGTAGTGAACACATATCCACTGAAGCTTTCTTT.

J is TRBJ2-1 and V is TRBV6-1; TRBD2 matches at 8 bases. The CDR3 consists of 17 residues. The germline V gene encodes CDR1 MNHNS and CDR2 SASEGT. J was trimmed by 4 bases and V by 0 bases; bases with no gene match: 8. Here the CDR3 DNA reads TGTGCCAGCAGTGAAGCCCTTTCCACTAGCGGTTACAATGAGCAGTTCTTC. Protein: CASSEALSTSGYNEQFF.

V usage is TRBV2 and J usage is TRBJ2-7; D is unclear. Germline CDR1 and CDR2: SNHLY and FYNNEI. Trimming left V 4 bases short and J 1 base short, with 14 bases between. The CDR3 loop spans 15 amino acids. CDR3 region: CASSGGRSVSYEQYF. The CDR3 bases are TGTGCCAGCAGTGGTGGTCGCAGCGTGTCCTACGAGCAGTACTTC.

This chain uses TRBV28 with TRBJ1-1, with 9 bases matching TRBD1. This CDR3 spans 13 amino acids. Germline V lookup: CDR1 MDHEN, CDR2 SYDVKM. J gave up 9 bases and V 7 bases, and 9 bases lay outside the gene matches. The CDR3 loop reads CASTPGQGSKAFF. CDR3 sequence (DNA): TGTGCCAGCACCCCGGGACAGGGTAGTAAAGCTTTCTTT.

V gene TRBV27 combines with J gene TRBJ2-7; TRBD2 matches at 13 bases. The CDR3 has 14 amino acids. CDR1 is MNHEY, CDR2 SMNVEV, per germline (reference sequence). Trimming removed 8 bases from V and 4 bases from J; junction bases left unmatched: 5. CDR3 region: CASAGTSGIYEQYF. CDR3 nucleotide sequence: TGTGCCAGCGCCGGGACTAGCGGGATATACGAGCAGTACTTC.

This clone has only one observation. The chain is built from TRBV18 and TRBJ2-7; D possibly corresponds to TRBD2 (5 bases). CDR3 length: 13 amino acids. Per the germline V gene, CDR1 is KGHSH and CDR2 is LQKENI. The V and J ends lost 5 bases and 5 bases respectively, with 13 bases between them. The CDR3 protein is CASSSSFGDEQYF. The CDR3 region has the DNA TGTGCCAGCTCATCCTCCTTCGGGGACGAGCAGTACTTC.